This is a list of T cell receptor beta chains from one sample in a study of blood T cells in healthy people across ages. TCRdb independently ran MiXCR on the 5' RACE reads; one entry per CDR3 protein. The sample shows 650,000 to 1,000,000 distinct CDR3 sequences, about 47% of them seen only once. Material: blood. The receptors come from an elderly man in good health. CDR3s include the opening cysteine and the closing phenylalanine or tryptophan. The D gene is left open where the match is weak. The size of a clone is reported for some rows only, either as once, few or many, or as a class for expanded clones.

>TRBV27|TRBD1|TRBJ1-1|-
TGTGCCAGCAGTTTAACCGACAGGGGGGACACTGAAGCTTTCTTT
CASSLTDRGDTEAFF
>TRBV4-1|TRBD1|TRBJ2-5|few
TGCGCCAGCAGCCAAGCGGGACAGATCCAAGAGACCCAGTACTTC
CASSQAGQIQETQYF
>TRBV20-1|-|TRBJ2-5|many
TGCAGTGCAACCCTGACGGAGACCCAGTACTTC
CSATLTETQYF
>TRBV29-1|-|TRBJ2-5|once
TGCAGCGGAGGGGATTTGGAGACCCAGTACTTC
CSGGDLETQYF
>TRBV5-1|TRBD1|TRBJ2-7|-
TGCGCCAGCACCATTGGGCCAACAGGGGGCTACGAGCAGTACTTC
CASTIGPTGGYEQYF
>TRBV9|-|TRBJ1-5|once
TGTGCCAGCGACACCAGCGATAGCAATCAGCCCCAGCATTTT
CASDTSDSNQPQHF
>TRBV7-9|TRBD1|TRBJ1-4|-
TGTGCCAGCAGGTCGACAGGGCCCACTAATGAAAAACTGTTTTTT
CASRSTGPTNEKLFF
>TRBV15|-|TRBJ2-7|-
TGTGCCACCAGCAGCCCGGGACGTTTAGGAGCTTTCGAGCAGTACTTC
CATSSPGRLGAFEQYF
>TRBV28|-|TRBJ2-7|-
TGTGCCAGCAGTCCGACCGGGCTAGCGAACCACAATGAGCAGTACTTC
CASSPTGLANHNEQYF
>TRBV20-1|TRBD1|TRBJ2-1|-
TGCAGTGCTAGAGATCTAGGGGACAGGGGGCGTCATGAGCAGTTCTTC
CSARDLGDRGRHEQFF
>TRBV10-3|TRBD1|TRBJ2-1|-
TGTGCCATCAGTGAAACAGGGGGCCTAGAGCAGTTCTTC
CAISETGGLEQFF
>TRBV24-1|-|TRBJ2-4|-
TGTGCCACCAGTGATGCTTGGGTCAGCGGGCAGTACTTC
CATSDAWVSGQYF
>TRBV5-1|-|TRBJ2-3|few
TGCGCCAGCAGCGGGGACGCCCATCTCGATATGGATACGCAGTATTTT
CASSGDAHLDMDTQYF
>TRBV7-3|TRBD2|TRBJ2-2|-
TGTGCCAGCAGCCCCCGGGGGGTGAGTGGCTCCGGGGAGCTGTTTTTT
CASSPRGVSGSGELFF
>TRBV20-1|TRBD2|TRBJ2-3|-
TGCAGTGCTAGCCGGACTAGTGGCACAGATATGCAGTATTTT
CSASRTSGTDMQYF
>TRBV7-3|-|TRBJ2-7|many
TGTGCCAGCAGCCAAGCGACGGGCTACGAGCAGTACTTC
CASSQATGYEQYF
>TRBV7-2|-|TRBJ2-7|-
TGTGCCAGCAGCGATCGTTACGGGCAGTACTTC
CASSDRYGQYF
>TRBV10-3|TRBD2|TRBJ2-3|few
TGTGCCATCAGTGCATCGGGAGGGTGGACAGATACGCAGTATTTT
CAISASGGWTDTQYF
>TRBV5-1|-|TRBJ2-7|-
TGCGCCAGTCGCCGTGCGGGGAGGTCCTCCTACGAGCAGTACTTC
CASRRAGRSSYEQYF
>TRBV7-2|-|TRBJ2-1|-
TGTGCCAGCAGCTTAGCGAACTACAATGAGCAGTTCTTC
CASSLANYNEQFF
>TRBV20-1|-|TRBJ2-5|many
TGCAGCGGAAGCCTCGGGACCGAGGGAGAGACCCAGTACTTC
CSGSLGTEGETQYF
>TRBV10-1|-|TRBJ2-3|-
TGCGCCAGCAGTGCTGCGGGCACAGATACGCAGTATTTT
CASSAAGTDTQYF
>TRBV7-8|-|TRBJ1-5|-
TGTGCCAGCAGCTTAGGAGGAGTTCATCAGCCCCAGCATTTT
CASSLGGVHQPQHF
>TRBV12-3/TRBV12-4|TRBD1|TRBJ2-7|few
TGTGCCAGCAGTGTACACAGGGGGGCCTACGAGCAGTACTTC
CASSVHRGAYEQYF
>TRBV28|TRBD2|TRBJ2-1|-
TGTGCCAGCACCGGGGGGGGGAACGAGGATGAGCAGTTCTTC
CASTGGGNEDEQFF